This is a list of T cell receptor beta chains from one sample in a study of CD8 T cells in cerebrospinal fluid in Alzheimer's disease. TCRdb reprocessed the 10x single-cell sequencing reads; each CDR3 protein has one entry and no DNA is given. The sample spans about 1,200 distinct CDR3 sequences; the ten largest clones claim roughly 8.3%. The sequenced sample was cerebrospinal fluid. The receptor set was obtained from a human donor in good health. Both conserved end residues are part of each CDR3. Clone size is given for some rows only: seen once, a few or many times, or a class if the clone is expanded.

TRBJ2-1 large TRBV28 CASSLRTGGYNEQFF
TRBJ2-3 medium-sized TRBV4-3 CASSYTSGRTDTQYF
TRBJ2-7 large TRBV6-1 CASSEAALDGTGSSGVWSYEQYF
TRBJ2-2 large TRBV9 CASSARGTADGELFF
TRBJ1-2 large TRBV20-1 CSASVRSGLGGYTF
TRBJ2-5 large TRBV28 CASSFNGLQETQYF
TRBJ2-2 medium-sized TRBV4-3 CASSPWSLTGELFF
TRBJ1-1 medium-sized TRBV18 CASSPQGSEAFF
TRBJ2-1 large TRBV7-6 CASSLKSRGEDSLSWQFF
TRBJ2-3 large TRBV29-1 CSTDDWGARDTQYF
TRBJ2-5 medium-sized TRBV18 CASSPGQFQETQYF
TRBJ1-4 medium-sized TRBV7-9 CASSVTNEKLFF
TRBJ1-1 medium-sized TRBV6-1 CASGHDTLAEAFF
TRBJ2-2 medium-sized TRBV24-1 CATSDLISGNTGELFF
TRBJ1-3 NA TRBV5-1 CASSPGTGGTGNTIYF
TRBJ2-7 medium-sized TRBV20-1 CSAGSGATYEQYF
TRBJ1-2 medium-sized TRBV28 CTVWDGASRGYTF
TRBJ2-3 medium-sized TRBV5-4 CASSLWADTQYF
TRBJ2-4 NA TRBV5-4 CASSLEVRGGSIQYF
TRBJ2-1 NA TRBV5-1 CASSLVTSGNNEQYF
TRBJ1-5 medium-sized TRBV24-1 CATSETGVTNQPQHF
TRBJ2-7 NA TRBV28 CASSLAAHYEQYF
TRBJ2-1 medium-sized TRBV6-2/TRBV6-3 CASSPYRGSLSNEQFF
TRBJ2-1 medium-sized TRBV2 CASSDNALAGKQFF
TRBJ2-1 large TRBV5-1 CASSQSRALIARSEQFF
TRBJ2-5 medium-sized TRBV3-1 CASSQGGSGRRETQYF
TRBJ2-1 large TRBV14 CASSQGGTANNEQFF
TRBJ2-7 medium-sized TRBV6-2/TRBV6-3 CASKRPDLSDPEQYF
TRBJ2-1 medium-sized TRBV5-1 CASSAENEQFF
TRBJ2-3 medium-sized TRBV7-3 CASSLTGGGTDTQYF
TRBJ2-5 medium-sized TRBV18 CASRIDSAQETQYF
TRBJ2-1 NA TRBV2 CASSGGLAEYNEQFF
TRBJ2-1 large TRBV15 CATSSQPLGDNEQFF
TRBJ2-1 medium-sized TRBV20-1 CSAQWRLAGVHNEQFF
TRBJ1-4 medium-sized TRBV27 CASSWRGGPNEKLFF
TRBJ1-1 medium-sized TRBV3-1 CASSPRDINTEAFF
TRBJ2-1 medium-sized TRBV7-3 CASSPQGLQGEQFF
TRBJ2-1 NA TRBV6-5 CASSPGLAATNEQFF
TRBJ2-2 medium-sized TRBV6-1 CASRTGEVTGELFF
TRBJ2-1 medium-sized TRBV27 CATRTLSSSYNEQFF
TRBJ2-1 medium-sized TRBV28 CASSLASRTYNEQFF
TRBJ2-1 medium-sized TRBV20-1 CSEAGSNNEQFF
TRBJ2-3 medium-sized TRBV12-3/TRBV12-4 CASTVFGDTQYF
TRBJ2-1 medium-sized TRBV5-4 CASHASGFSGYNEQFF
TRBJ1-5 medium-sized TRBV6-5 CASSRGTGINQPQHF
TRBJ1-1 medium-sized TRBV20-1 CSAEHQSEEEAFF
TRBJ2-5 medium-sized TRBV5-4 CASSVEGWETQYF
TRBJ2-2 NA TRBV11-2 CASTETSGRLVGELFF
TRBJ1-1 medium-sized TRBV28 CASSSGQTNTEAFF
TRBJ2-3 large TRBV6-1 CASSRVGRTTDTQYF
TRBJ2-1 large TRBV7-2 CASSWGVRNEQFF
TRBJ2-3 NA TRBV20-1 CSAGTSRSHTQYF
TRBJ2-5 large TRBV6-1 CASSDSWRTGLRRETQYF